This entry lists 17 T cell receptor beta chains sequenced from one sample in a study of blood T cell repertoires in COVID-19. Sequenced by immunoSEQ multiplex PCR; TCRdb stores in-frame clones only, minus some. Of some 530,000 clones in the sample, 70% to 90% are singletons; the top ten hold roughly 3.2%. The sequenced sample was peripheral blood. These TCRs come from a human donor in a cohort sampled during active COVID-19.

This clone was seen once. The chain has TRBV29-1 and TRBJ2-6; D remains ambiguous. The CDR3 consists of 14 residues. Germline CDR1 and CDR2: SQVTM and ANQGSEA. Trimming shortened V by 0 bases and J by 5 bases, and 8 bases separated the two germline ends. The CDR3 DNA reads TGCAGCGTTGAAGATGTTTCCAGGGCCAACGTCCTGACTTTC. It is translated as CSVEDVSRANVLTF.

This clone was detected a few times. The CDR3 region is CASSESGTPSDEQYF. As DNA, the CDR3 is TGTGCCAGCAGTGAATCGGGGACTCCGTCGGACGAGCAGTACTTC. The V gene is TRBV25-1, the J gene TRBJ2-7, with a weak D call TRBD2 (6 bases). V lost 1 base, J lost 5 bases, and 15 bases lay in between. The CDR3 is 15 amino acids. Germline V lookup: CDR1 MGHDK, CDR2 SYGVNS.

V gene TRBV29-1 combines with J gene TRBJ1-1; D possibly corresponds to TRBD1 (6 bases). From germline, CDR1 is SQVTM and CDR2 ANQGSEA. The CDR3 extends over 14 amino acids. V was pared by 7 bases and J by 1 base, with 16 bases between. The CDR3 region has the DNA TGCAGCGGGTCCACAGGGAGAGGGAACACTGAAGCTTTCTTT. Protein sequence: CSGSTGRGNTEAFF.

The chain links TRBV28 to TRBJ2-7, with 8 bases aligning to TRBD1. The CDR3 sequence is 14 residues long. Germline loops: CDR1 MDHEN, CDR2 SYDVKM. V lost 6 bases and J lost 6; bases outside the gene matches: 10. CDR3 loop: CASRIQGGLAEQYF. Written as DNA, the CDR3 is TGTGCCAGCAGAATACAGGGGGGATTAGCCGAGCAGTACTTC.

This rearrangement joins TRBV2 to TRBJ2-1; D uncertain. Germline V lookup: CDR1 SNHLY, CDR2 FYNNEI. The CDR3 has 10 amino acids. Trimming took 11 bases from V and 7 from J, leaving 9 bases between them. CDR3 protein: CACRRNEQFF. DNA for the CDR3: TGTGCCTGCCGCCGGAATGAGCAGTTCTTC.

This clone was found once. CDR3 protein: CASSQNPGGSYEQYF. In DNA form, the CDR3 reads TGTGCCAGCAGCCAAAACCCAGGGGGATCGTACGAGCAGTACTTC. J is TRBJ2-7 and V is TRBV7-3, with 7 bases lining up with TRBD1. CDR3 length equals 15 residues. CDR1 and CDR2 from the germline V gene are SGHTA and FQGTGA. The V segment lost 5 bases and the J segment 4 bases; nucleotides outside the gene matches: 11.

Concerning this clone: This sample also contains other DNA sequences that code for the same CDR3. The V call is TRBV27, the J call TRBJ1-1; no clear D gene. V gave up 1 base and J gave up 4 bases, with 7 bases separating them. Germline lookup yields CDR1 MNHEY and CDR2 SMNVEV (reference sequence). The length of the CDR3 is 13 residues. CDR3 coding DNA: TGTGCCAGCAGTTTATTTCGCGGCACTGAAGCTTTCTTT. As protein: CASSLFRGTEAFF.

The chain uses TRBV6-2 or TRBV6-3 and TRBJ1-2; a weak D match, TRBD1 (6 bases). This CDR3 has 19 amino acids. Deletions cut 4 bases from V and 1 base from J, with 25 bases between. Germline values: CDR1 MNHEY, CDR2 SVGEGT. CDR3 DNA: TGTGCCAGCAGTTCCCCGACCGACAGGACCACCTTCTTTAACTATGGCTACACCTTC. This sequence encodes CASSSPTDRTTFFNYGYTF.

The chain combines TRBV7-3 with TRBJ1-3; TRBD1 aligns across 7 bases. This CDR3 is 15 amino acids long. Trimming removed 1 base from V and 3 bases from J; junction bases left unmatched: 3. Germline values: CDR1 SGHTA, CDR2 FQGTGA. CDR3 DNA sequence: TGTGCCAGCAGCTTAATATCAGGGGGTGGAAACACCATATATTTT. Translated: CASSLISGGGNTIYF. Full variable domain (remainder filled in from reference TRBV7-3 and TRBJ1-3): GAGVSQTPSNKVTEKGKYVELRCDPISGHTALYWYRQSLGQGPEFLIYFQGTGAADDSGLPNDRFFAVRPEGSVSTLKIQRTERGDSAVYLCASSLISGGGNTIYFGEGSWLTVV.

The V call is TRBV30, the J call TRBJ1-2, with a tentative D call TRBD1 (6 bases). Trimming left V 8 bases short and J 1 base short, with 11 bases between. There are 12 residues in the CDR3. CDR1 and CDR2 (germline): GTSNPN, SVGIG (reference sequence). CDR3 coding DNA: TGTGCCCGTAAGGGGGTTAACTATGGCTACACCTTC. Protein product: CARKGVNYGYTF.

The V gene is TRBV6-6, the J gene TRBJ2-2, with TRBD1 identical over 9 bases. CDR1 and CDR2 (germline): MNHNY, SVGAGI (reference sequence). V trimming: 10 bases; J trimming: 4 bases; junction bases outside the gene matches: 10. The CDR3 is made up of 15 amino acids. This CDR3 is CATNSGTGSTGELFF. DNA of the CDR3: TGTGCCACCAACTCCGGGACAGGGTCCACCGGGGAGCTGTTTTTT.

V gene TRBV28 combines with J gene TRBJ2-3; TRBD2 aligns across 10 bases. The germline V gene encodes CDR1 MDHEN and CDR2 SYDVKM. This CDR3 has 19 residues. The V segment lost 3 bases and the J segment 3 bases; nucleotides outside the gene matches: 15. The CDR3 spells CASSLRLAGAGRRTDTQYF. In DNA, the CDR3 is TGTGCCAGCAGTTTGAGGCTAGCGGGAGCTGGTAGGAGAACAGATACGCAGTATTTT.

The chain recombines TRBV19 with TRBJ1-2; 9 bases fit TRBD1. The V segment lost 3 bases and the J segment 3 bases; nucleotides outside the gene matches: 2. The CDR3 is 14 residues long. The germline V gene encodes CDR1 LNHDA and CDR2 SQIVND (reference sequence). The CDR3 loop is CASSMGQGDYGYTF. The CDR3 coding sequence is TGTGCCAGTAGTATGGGACAGGGAGACTATGGCTACACCTTC. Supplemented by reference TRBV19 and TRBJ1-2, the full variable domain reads DGGITQSPKYLFRKEGQNVTLSCEQNLNHDAMYWYRQDPGQGLRLIYYSQIVNDFQKGDIAEGYSVSREKKESFPLTVTSAQKNPTAFYLCASSMGQGDYGYTFGSGTRLTVV.

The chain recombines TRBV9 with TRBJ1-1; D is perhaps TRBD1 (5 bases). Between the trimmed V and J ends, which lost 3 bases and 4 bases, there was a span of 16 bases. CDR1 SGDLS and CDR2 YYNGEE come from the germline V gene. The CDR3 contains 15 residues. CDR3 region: CASSGVTQGGTEAFF. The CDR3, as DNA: TGTGCCAGCAGCGGCGTTACTCAGGGAGGCACTGAAGCTTTCTTT.

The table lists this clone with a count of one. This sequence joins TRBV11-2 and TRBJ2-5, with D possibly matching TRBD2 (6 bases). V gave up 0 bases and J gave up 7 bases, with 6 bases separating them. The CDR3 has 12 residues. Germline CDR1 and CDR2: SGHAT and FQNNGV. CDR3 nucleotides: TGTGCCAGCAGCTTAGAAGCGGGGACCCAGTACTTC. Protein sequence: CASSLEAGTQYF.

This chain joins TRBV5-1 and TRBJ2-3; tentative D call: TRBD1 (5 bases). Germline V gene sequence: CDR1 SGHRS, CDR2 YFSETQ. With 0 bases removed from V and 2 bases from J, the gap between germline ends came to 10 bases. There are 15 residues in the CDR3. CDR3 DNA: TGCGCCAGCAGCTTGGAGGGGCGGAACACAGATACGCAGTATTTT. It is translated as CASSLEGRNTDTQYF. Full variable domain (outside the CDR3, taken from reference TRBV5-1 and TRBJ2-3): KAGVTQTPRYLIKTRGQQVTLSCSPISGHRSVSWYQQTPGQGLQFLFEYFSETQRNKGNFPGRFSGRQFSNSRSEMNVSTLELGDSALYLCASSLEGRNTDTQYFGPGTRLTVL.

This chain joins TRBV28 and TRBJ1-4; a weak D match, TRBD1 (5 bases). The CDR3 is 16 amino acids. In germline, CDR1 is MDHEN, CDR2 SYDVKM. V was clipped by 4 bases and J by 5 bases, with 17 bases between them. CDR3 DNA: TGTGCCAGCAGTTCCCCTGCCGGACACGAAAATGAAAAACTGTTTTTT. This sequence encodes CASSSPAGHENEKLFF.